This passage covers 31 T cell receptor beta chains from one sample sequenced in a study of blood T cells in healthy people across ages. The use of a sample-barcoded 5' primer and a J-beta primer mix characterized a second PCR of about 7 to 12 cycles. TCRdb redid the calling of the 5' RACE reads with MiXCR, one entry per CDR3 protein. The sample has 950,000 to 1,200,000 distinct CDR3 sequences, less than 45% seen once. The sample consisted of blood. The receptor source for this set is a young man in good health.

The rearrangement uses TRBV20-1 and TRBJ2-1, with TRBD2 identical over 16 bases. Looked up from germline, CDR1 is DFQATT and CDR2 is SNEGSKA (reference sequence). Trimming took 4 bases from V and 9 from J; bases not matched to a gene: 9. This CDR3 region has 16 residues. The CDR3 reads CSAKGTSGGESGEQFF. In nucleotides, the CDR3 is TGCAGTGCTAAAGGGACTAGCGGGGGGGAATCGGGTGAGCAGTTCTTC.

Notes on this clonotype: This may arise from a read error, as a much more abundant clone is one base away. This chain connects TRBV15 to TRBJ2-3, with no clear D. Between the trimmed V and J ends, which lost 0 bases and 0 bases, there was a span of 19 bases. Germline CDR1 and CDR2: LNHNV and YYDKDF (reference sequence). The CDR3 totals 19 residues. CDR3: CATSRDEFPRRDSTDTQYF. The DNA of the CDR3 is TGTGCCACCAGCAGAGATGAGTTCCCGAGACGAGACAGCACAGATACGCAGTATTTT.

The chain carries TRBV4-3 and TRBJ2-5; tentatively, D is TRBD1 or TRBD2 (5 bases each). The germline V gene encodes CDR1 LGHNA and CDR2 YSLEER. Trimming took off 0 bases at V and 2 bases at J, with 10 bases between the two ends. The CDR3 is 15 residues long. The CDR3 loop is CASSQDRGAQETQYF. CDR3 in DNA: TGCGCCAGCAGCCAAGATCGAGGGGCGCAAGAGACCCAGTACTTC.

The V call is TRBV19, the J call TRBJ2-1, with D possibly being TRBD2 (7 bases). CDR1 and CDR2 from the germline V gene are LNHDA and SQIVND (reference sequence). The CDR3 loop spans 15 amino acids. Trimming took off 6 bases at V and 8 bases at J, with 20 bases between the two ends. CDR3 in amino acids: CASSPGGRTRYEQFF. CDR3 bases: TGTGCCAGTAGCCCTGGGGGCAGGACTAGGTATGAGCAGTTCTTC.

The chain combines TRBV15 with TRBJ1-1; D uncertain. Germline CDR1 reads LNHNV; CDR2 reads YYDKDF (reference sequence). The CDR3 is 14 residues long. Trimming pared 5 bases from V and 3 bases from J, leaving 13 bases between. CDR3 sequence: CATSARDRDTEAFF. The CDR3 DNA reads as TGTGCCACCAGCGCTAGAGACCGGGACACTGAAGCTTTCTTT. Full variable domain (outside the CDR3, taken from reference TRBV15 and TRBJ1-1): DAMVIQNPRYQVTQFGKPVTLSCSQTLNHNVMYWYQQKSSQAPKLLFHYYDKDFNNEADTPDNFQSRRPNTSFCFLDIRSPGLGDTAMYLCATSARDRDTEAFFGQGTRLTVV.

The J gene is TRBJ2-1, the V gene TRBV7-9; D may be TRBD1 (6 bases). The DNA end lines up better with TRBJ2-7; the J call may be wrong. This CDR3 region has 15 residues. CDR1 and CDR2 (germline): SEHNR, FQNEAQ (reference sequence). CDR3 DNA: TGTGCCAGCAGCTTAGCGGGGGCCGGATACAATGAGCAGTACTTC. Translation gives CASSLAGAGYNEQYF.

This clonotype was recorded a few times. The CDR3 sequence: CALRTGGNYGYTF. The CDR3, as DNA: TGTGCCCTCAGGACAGGGGGCAACTATGGCTACACCTTC. The chain employs TRBV6-6 and TRBJ1-2; 11 bases map to TRBD1. The CDR3 is 13 amino acids. After removal of 11 bases from V and 2 bases from J, the junction contained 4 bases not matched to a gene. CDR1 is MNHNY, CDR2 SVGAGI, per germline (reference sequence).

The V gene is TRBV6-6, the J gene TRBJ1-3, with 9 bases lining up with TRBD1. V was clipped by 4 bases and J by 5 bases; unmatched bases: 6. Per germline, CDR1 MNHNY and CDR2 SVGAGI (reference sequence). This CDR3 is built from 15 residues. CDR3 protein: CASSFKTGGRNTIYF. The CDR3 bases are TGTGCCAGCAGTTTCAAGACAGGGGGTCGAAACACCATATATTTT.

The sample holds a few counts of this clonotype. CDR3 nucleotides: TGTGCCAGCAGAAGCCGGGACAGGGCCGGGGCCAACGTCCTGACTTTC. Translated, it gives CASRSRDRAGANVLTF. The chain carries TRBV2 and TRBJ2-6; 9 bases fit TRBD1. This CDR3 spans 16 amino acids. The V segment lost 6 bases and the J segment 4 bases; nucleotides outside the gene matches: 7. CDR1 and CDR2 from the germline V gene are SNHLY and FYNNEI.

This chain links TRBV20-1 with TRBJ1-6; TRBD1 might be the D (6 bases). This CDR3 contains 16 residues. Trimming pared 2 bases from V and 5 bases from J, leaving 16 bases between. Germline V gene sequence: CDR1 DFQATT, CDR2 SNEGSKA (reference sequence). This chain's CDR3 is CSARPLGRDNNSPLHF. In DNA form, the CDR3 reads TGCAGTGCTAGACCCCTCGGCAGGGACAATAATTCACCCCTCCACTTT.

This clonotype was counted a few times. The CDR3 loop is CASSSWTGGPYEQYF. In nucleotides, the CDR3 is TGTGCCAGCAGTTCGTGGACAGGGGGTCCCTACGAGCAGTACTTC. This rearrangement joins TRBV27 to TRBJ2-4, with TRBD1 identical over 10 bases. The better agreement between TRBJ2-7 and the DNA end casts doubt on the J call. The CDR3 spans 15 residues. Germline values: CDR1 MNHEY, CDR2 SMNVEV (reference sequence).

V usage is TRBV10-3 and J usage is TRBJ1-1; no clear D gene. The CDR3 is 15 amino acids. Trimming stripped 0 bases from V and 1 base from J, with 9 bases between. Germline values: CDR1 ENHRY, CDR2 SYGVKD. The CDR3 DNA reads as TGTGCCATCAGTGAGTCGGGGTATAGGAACACTGAAGCTTTCTTT. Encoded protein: CAISESGYRNTEAFF.

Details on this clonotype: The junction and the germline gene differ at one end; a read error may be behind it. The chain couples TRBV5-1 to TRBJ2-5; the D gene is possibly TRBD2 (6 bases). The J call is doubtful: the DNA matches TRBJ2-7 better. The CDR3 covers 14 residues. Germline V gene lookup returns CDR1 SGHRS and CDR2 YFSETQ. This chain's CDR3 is CASRLDGGWIEQYF. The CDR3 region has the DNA TGCGCCAGCAGATTGGACGGGGGTTGGATCGAGCAGTACTTC.

CDR3 amino acids: CASSPDPGGPRGNQPQHF. The CDR3 bases are TGTGCCAGCAGTCCAGACCCCGGTGGGCCTCGGGGCAATCAGCCCCAGCATTTT. The chain joins TRBV6-1 to TRBJ1-5; no clear D. V dropped 5 bases and J dropped 2 bases, with 22 bases sitting between them. The germline gives CDR1 MNHNS, CDR2 SASEGT. This CDR3 spans 18 amino acids.

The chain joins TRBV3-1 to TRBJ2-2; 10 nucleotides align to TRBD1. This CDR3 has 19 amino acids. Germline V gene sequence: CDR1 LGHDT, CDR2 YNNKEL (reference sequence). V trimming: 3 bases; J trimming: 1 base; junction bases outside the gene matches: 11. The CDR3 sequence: CASSHLYEGTGENTGELFF. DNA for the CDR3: TGTGCCAGCAGCCACTTATACGAAGGGACAGGGGAGAACACCGGGGAGCTGTTTTTT. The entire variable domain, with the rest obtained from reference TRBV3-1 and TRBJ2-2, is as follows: DTAVSQTPKYLVTQMGNDKSIKCEQNLGHDTMYWYKQDSKKFLKIMFSYNNKELIINETVPNRFSPKSPDKAHLNLHINSLELGDSAVYFCASSHLYEGTGENTGELFFGEGSRLTVL.

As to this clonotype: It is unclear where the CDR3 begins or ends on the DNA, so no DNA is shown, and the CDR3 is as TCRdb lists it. CDR3 residues: CASSWGSGSTIYGHTF. This chain links TRBV7-9 with TRBJ1-2. The CDR3 length equals 16 residues, ends included. The germline V gene encodes CDR1 SEHNR and CDR2 FQNEAQ (reference sequence).

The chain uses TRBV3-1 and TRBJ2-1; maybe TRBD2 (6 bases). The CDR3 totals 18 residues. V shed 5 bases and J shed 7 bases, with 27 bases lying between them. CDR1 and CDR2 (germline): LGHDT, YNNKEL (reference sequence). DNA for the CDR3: TGTGCCAGCAGCACGTCTAAATCGGGACTTGTGGCGAGGAATGAGCAGTTCTTC. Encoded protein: CASSTSKSGLVARNEQFF.

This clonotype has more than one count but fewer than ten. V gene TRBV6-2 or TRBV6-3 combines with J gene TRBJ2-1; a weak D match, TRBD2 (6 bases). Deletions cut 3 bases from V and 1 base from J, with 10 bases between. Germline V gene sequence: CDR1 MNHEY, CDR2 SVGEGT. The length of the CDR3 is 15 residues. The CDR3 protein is CASSYSGASYNEQFF. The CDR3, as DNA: TGTGCCAGCAGTTATTCGGGAGCATCCTACAATGAGCAGTTCTTC.

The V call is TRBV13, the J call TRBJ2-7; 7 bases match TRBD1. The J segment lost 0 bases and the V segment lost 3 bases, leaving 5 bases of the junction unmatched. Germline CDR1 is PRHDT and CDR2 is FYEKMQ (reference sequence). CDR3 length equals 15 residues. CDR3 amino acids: CASSFTTGSSYEQYF. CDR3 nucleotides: TGTGCCAGCAGCTTTACGACAGGGAGCTCCTACGAGCAGTACTTC.

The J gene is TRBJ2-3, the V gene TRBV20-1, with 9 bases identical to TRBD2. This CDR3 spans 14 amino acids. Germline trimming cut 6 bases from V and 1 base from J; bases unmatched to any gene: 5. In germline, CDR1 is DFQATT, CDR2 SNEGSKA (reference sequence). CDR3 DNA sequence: TGCAGTGCCATAGCGGGAGCAGGCACAGATACGCAGTATTTT. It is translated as CSAIAGAGTDTQYF.

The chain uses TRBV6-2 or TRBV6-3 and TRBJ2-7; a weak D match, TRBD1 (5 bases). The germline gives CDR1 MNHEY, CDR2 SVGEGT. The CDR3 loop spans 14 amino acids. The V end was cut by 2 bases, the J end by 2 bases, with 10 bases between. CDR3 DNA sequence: TGTGCCAGCAGTTACGGACACCTCGCCTACGAGCAGTACTTC. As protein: CASSYGHLAYEQYF.

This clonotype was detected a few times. CDR3 nucleotide sequence: TGTGCCAGCAGTTACATTCAAGAGACCCAGTACTTC. Amino acid sequence: CASSYIQETQYF. V usage is TRBV6-6 and J usage is TRBJ2-5, with no clear D. Trimming took off 2 bases at V and 2 bases at J, with 3 bases between the two ends. The CDR3 covers 12 residues. The germline gives CDR1 MNHNY, CDR2 SVGAGI (reference sequence).

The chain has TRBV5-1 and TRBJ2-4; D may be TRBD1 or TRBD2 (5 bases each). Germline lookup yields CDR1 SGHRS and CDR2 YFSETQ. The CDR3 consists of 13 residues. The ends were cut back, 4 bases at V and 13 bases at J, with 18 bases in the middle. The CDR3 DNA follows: TGCGCCAGCAGCGTGGGACCGACCAATGAGCAGTACTTC. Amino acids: CASSVGPTNEQYF.

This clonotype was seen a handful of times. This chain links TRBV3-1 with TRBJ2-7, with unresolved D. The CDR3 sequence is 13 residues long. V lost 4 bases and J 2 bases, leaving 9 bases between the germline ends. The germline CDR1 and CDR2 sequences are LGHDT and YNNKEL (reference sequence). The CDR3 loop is CASSRDKTYEQYF. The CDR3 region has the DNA TGTGCCAGCAGCCGAGACAAAACCTACGAGCAGTACTTC.

The CDR3, as DNA: TGTGCCAGCAGCCCCGGACAGGGGGCTTGGACAGATACGCAGTATTTT. It is translated as CASSPGQGAWTDTQYF. The chain has TRBV7-9 and TRBJ2-3, with 11 bases fitting TRBD1. The V and J ends lost 5 bases and 3 bases, in that order; junction bases with no gene match: 7. Looked up from germline, CDR1 is SEHNR and CDR2 is FQNEAQ (reference sequence). The CDR3 totals 16 residues.

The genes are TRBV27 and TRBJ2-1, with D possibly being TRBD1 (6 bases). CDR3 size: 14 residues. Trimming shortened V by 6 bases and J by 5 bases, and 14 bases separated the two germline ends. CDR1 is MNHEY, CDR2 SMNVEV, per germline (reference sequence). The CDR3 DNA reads TGTGCCAGCAGCCTTGGGGGCTTCCACAATGAGCAGTTCTTC. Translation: CASSLGGFHNEQFF.

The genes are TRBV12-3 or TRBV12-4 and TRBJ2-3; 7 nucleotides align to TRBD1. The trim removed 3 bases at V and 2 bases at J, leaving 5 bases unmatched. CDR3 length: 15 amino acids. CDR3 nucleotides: TGTGCCAGCAGTTTGCGACAGGGATACACAGATACGCAGTATTTT. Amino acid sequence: CASSLRQGYTDTQYF.

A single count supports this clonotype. The chain's CDR3 is CASSLEGGPLLSGELFF. The CDR3 region has the DNA TGTGCCAGCAGCTTAGAGGGGGGGCCTCTGCTTTCCGGGGAGCTGTTTTTT. V gene TRBV7-3 combines with J gene TRBJ2-2; D is possibly TRBD2 (7 bases). Germline V CDR1 and CDR2: SGHTA, FQGTGA. The CDR3 contains 17 residues. V gave up 2 bases and J gave up 6 bases, with 19 bases separating them.

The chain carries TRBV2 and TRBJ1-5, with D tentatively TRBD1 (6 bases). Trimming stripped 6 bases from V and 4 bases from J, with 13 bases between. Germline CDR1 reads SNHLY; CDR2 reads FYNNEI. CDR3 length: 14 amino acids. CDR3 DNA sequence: TGTGCCAGCAGCATGACAGGACTTAATCAGCCCCAGCATTTT. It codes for CASSMTGLNQPQHF.

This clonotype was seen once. The CDR3: CASSPAGTHNEQYF. As DNA, the CDR3 is TGTGCCAGCAGTCCGGCGGGGACCCACAATGAGCAGTACTTC. This chain uses TRBV27 with TRBJ2-7, with a weak D call TRBD2 (6 bases). This CDR3 region has 14 residues. Germline CDR1 reads MNHEY; CDR2 reads SMNVEV (reference sequence). V lost 5 bases to trimming and J lost 7 bases, with 18 bases between them.

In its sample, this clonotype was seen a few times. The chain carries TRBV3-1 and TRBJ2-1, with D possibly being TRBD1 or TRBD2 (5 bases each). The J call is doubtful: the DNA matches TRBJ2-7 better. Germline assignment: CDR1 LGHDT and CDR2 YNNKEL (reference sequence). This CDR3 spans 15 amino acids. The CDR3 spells CASSQGDPTYNEQYF. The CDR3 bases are TGTGCCAGCAGCCAAGGGGACCCTACCTACAATGAGCAGTACTTC.